The 29 T cell receptor beta chains presented below share a single source sample, sequenced in a study of cytomegalovirus exposure and HLA in healthy donors. Amplification used 60 Vbeta primers and 13 Jbeta primers. Data came from immunoSEQ multiplex PCR; TCRdb stores just in-frame clones and leaves some out. The table lists 150,000 to 200,000 clones, around 80% of them singletons, with around 4.4% in the top ten. Material for sequencing was PBMCs. The receptor source for this set is a woman aged 45-65 years in good health and CMV-seropositive.

This clone was observed a handful of times. This chain links TRBV9 with TRBJ2-3, with D perhaps matching TRBD2 (5 bases). The CDR3 is 14 residues long. Trimming cost V 0 bases and J 6 bases, with 11 bases left between them. Germline lookup yields CDR1 SGDLS and CDR2 YYNGEE. The CDR3 DNA reads as TGTGCCAGCAGCGTAGAGAGCGGTGTGGATACGCAGTATTTT. Translated: CASSVESGVDTQYF.

The gene calls are TRBV29-1 and TRBJ2-7; 10 bases are a match to TRBD1. In germline, CDR1 is SQVTM, CDR2 ANQGSEA. This CDR3 is built from 13 residues. The junction had 3 bases not matched to a gene; V was cut back by 5 bases and J by 2 bases. The CDR3 reads CSVRGQGAYEQYF. The CDR3 DNA follows: TGCAGCGTTAGAGGACAGGGGGCCTACGAGCAGTACTTC.

The chain recombines TRBV5-1 with TRBJ1-1, with 7 bases identical to TRBD1. There are 14 residues in the CDR3. Trimming at V came to 4 bases and at J to 5 bases, leaving 8 bases not matched to a gene. Germline-derived CDR1 and CDR2 are SGHRS and YFSETQ. The CDR3 DNA is TGCGCCAGCAGCCCACAGGGGCCGGGGACTGAAGCTTTCTTT. This codes for CASSPQGPGTEAFF.

The CDR3 DNA is TGTGCCAGCAGCAACGAAGGGGGCCCCTACGAGCAGTACTTC. This codes for CASSNEGGPYEQYF. The V and J genes are TRBV9 and TRBJ2-7; 7 bases are shared with TRBD1. The junction had 6 bases not matched to a gene; V was cut back by 4 bases and J by 2 bases. This CDR3 comprises 14 residues. Germline-derived CDR1 and CDR2 are SGDLS and YYNGEE.

The J gene is TRBJ2-3, the V gene TRBV7-6, with 10 bases fitting TRBD2. The CDR3 is 16 amino acids. Germline V gene data show CDR1 as SGHVS and CDR2 as FNYEAQ. The junction had 3 bases not matched to a gene; V was cut back by 1 base and J by 2 bases. CDR3 protein: CASSLVTSGLTDTQYF. CDR3 coding DNA: TGTGCCAGCAGCTTAGTGACTAGCGGGCTCACAGATACGCAGTATTTT.

V is TRBV19 and J is TRBJ2-5, with D perhaps TRBD2 (5 bases). This CDR3 spans 14 amino acids. The germline gives CDR1 LNHDA, CDR2 SQIVND (reference sequence). V lost 1 base and J lost 1, with 7 bases in between. The chain's CDR3 is CASSIGRGQETQYF. CDR3 nucleotide sequence: TGTGCCAGTAGTATAGGCCGGGGCCAAGAGACCCAGTACTTC.

The chain has TRBV7-2 and TRBJ1-5; D ambiguous. Deletions cut 3 bases from V and 6 bases from J, with 12 bases between. CDR1 is SGHTA, CDR2 FQGNSA, per germline. This CDR3 has 14 residues. In DNA form, the CDR3 reads TGTGCCAGCAGCTTCGACACCTTACGTCAGCCCCAGCATTTT. As protein: CASSFDTLRQPQHF.

The chain recombines TRBV2 with TRBJ1-5, with D possibly matching TRBD1 (5 bases). The CDR3 extends over 13 amino acids. The V gene lost 6 bases and the J gene lost 7 bases, with 13 bases spanning the gap. In germline, CDR1 is SNHLY, CDR2 FYNNEI. The DNA of the CDR3 is TGTGCCAGCAGAAGGGACTTAGGCCAGCCCCAGCATTTT. Its protein product is CASRRDLGQPQHF.

This rearrangement joins TRBV7-3 to TRBJ1-2, with 9 bases fitting TRBD1. The V gene end was trimmed by 1 base and the J gene end by 5 bases; junction bases not matched to a gene: 5. The length of the CDR3 is 15 residues. Germline V lookup: CDR1 SGHTA, CDR2 FQGTGA. The CDR3 DNA sequence: TGTGCCAGCAGCTTAAGCCCGGGACAGGGTTATGGCTACACCTTC. Translation: CASSLSPGQGYGYTF.

The chain couples TRBV4-3 to TRBJ2-1, with 10 bases aligning to TRBD2. CDR1 and CDR2 (germline): LGHNA, YSLEER. The CDR3 runs 14 residues. Germline trimming cut 0 bases from V and 13 bases from J; bases unmatched to any gene: 6. In nucleotides, the CDR3 is TGCGCCAGCAGCCAAGAGTTGGGACTAGCGTTTCAGTTCTTC. It yields the protein CASSQELGLAFQFF.

This rearrangement joins TRBV5-1 to TRBJ2-7; tentatively, D is TRBD1 (5 bases). The CDR3 has 15 amino acids. The germline gives CDR1 SGHRS, CDR2 YFSETQ. V dropped 0 bases and J dropped 1 base, with 11 bases sitting between them. The CDR3 region is CASSLGWTSSYEQYF. CDR3 nucleotides: TGCGCCAGCAGCTTGGGCTGGACATCATCCTACGAGCAGTACTTC.

Remarks on this clone: The junction and the germline gene differ at one end; a read error may be behind it. The chain couples TRBV7-9 to TRBJ2-1, with TRBD2 matching 11 bases. Per the germline V gene, CDR1 is SEHNR and CDR2 is FQNEAQ (reference sequence). CDR3 length: 16 residues. CDR3 region: CSSSPTSGSSYNEQFF. The CDR3 nucleotides read TGTTCCAGCAGTCCAACTAGCGGGAGCTCCTACAATGAGCAGTTCTTC.

This clone appeared once. The same CDR3 is also encoded by other DNA sequences in this sample. The rearrangement uses TRBV2 and TRBJ2-7; 9 nucleotides align to TRBD2. Germline-derived CDR1 and CDR2 are SNHLY and FYNNEI. The trim removed 5 bases at V and 3 bases at J, leaving 8 bases unmatched. This CDR3 comprises 15 residues. CDR3 bases: TGTGCCAGCAGTCCTACCGGGACTAGCATCTACGAGCAGTACTTC. Its translation is CASSPTGTSIYEQYF.

The rearrangement links TRBV28 to TRBJ2-7; 10 positions match TRBD2. Germline CDR1 reads MDHEN; CDR2 reads SYDVKM. CDR3 length: 11 residues. V was clipped by 10 bases and J by 6 bases; unmatched bases: 3. The CDR3 loop is CATLAGVEQYF. The CDR3 coding sequence is TGTGCCACCCTAGCGGGAGTCGAGCAGTACTTC.

The chain has TRBV4-1 and TRBJ2-7, with D perhaps matching TRBD1 (5 bases). Germline values: CDR1 MGHRA, CDR2 YSYEKL. Trimming pared 6 bases from V and 4 bases from J, leaving 19 bases between. The CDR3 is 15 residues long. CDR3 in amino acids: CASRSVGGKGYEQYF. For the CDR3, the DNA is TGCGCCAGCAGATCCGTGGGCGGTAAGGGGTACGAGCAGTACTTC.

The CDR3 DNA is TGTGCCAGCAGTTACCGGACAGGGTCGTATCTCAATGAGCAGTTCTTC. It is translated as CASSYRTGSYLNEQFF. V is TRBV6-5 and J is TRBJ2-1; TRBD1 matches at 8 bases. J was trimmed by 6 bases and V by 2 bases; bases with no gene match: 9. Germline assignment: CDR1 MNHEY and CDR2 SVGAGI. The CDR3 has 16 residues.

This clone was counted once. The J gene is TRBJ2-2, the V gene TRBV6-5; 7 positions agree with TRBD2. Per the germline V gene, CDR1 is MNHEY and CDR2 is SVGAGI. This CDR3 has 16 amino acids. The ends lost 2 bases at V and 6 bases at J; junction bases unmatched: 9. The CDR3 DNA reads TGTGCCAGCAGTTACGGGGGTCGGCGGGGGTCCGGGGAGCTGTTTTTT. Translation gives CASSYGGRRGSGELFF.

The V and J genes are TRBV28 and TRBJ2-7, with TRBD1 identical over 8 bases. The junction had 15 bases not matched to a gene; V was cut back by 5 bases and J by 3 bases. Germline CDR1 is MDHEN and CDR2 is SYDVKM. The CDR3 is 17 residues long. In DNA, the CDR3 is TGTGCCAGCAGTCCCCCCTCCGGGACAGGCCTATTCTACGAGCAGTACTTC. Amino acids: CASSPPSGTGLFYEQYF.

This clone was seen just once. CDR3 in amino acids: CASSLVFSLNNDYNEQFF. The CDR3 DNA is TGCGCCAGCAGCTTGGTCTTTAGCCTCAATAATGATTACAATGAGCAGTTCTTC. The rearrangement links TRBV5-1 to TRBJ2-1; D unclear. CDR1 SGHRS and CDR2 YFSETQ come from the germline V gene. The CDR3 runs 18 residues. V was pared by 0 bases and J by 4 bases, with 20 bases between.

This clone was picked up a small number of times. This chain uses TRBV30 with TRBJ2-5; 12 nucleotides match TRBD2. The better agreement between TRBJ2-7 and the DNA end casts doubt on the J call. The germline V gene encodes CDR1 GTSNPN and CDR2 SVGIG (reference sequence). This CDR3 is built from 16 residues. CDR3 nucleotides: TGTGCCTGGAACCGACTAGCGGGGGCGGTCTCCTACGAGCAGTACTTC. It is translated as CAWNRLAGAVSYEQYF.

This chain joins TRBV7-9 and TRBJ2-3; D possibly corresponds to TRBD1 (6 bases). Germline CDR1 is SEHNR and CDR2 is FQNEAQ (reference sequence). The CDR3 runs 14 residues. Trimming stripped 4 bases from V and 5 bases from J, with 13 bases between. CDR3 nucleotide sequence: TGTGCCAGCAGCTCCACCGGGACAAAAGATACGCAGTATTTT. This encodes CASSSTGTKDTQYF.

The V gene is TRBV18, the J gene TRBJ2-2, with D tentatively TRBD2 (6 bases). CDR3 length: 15 residues. Germline V lookup: CDR1 KGHSH, CDR2 LQKENI. The V gene lost 4 bases and the J gene lost 1 base, with 10 bases spanning the gap. The CDR3 spells CASSLFSGNTGELFF. The DNA for the CDR3 is TGTGCCAGCTCACTATTTAGCGGGAACACCGGGGAGCTGTTTTTT.

The rearrangement uses TRBV7-2 and TRBJ1-2; 9 bases map to TRBD1. CDR1 is SGHTA and CDR2 is FQGNSA in the germline V gene. The V and J ends lost 5 bases and 3 bases, in that order; junction bases with no gene match: 7. This CDR3 has 15 amino acids. The DNA of the CDR3 is TGTGCCAGCAGCCGTCCCGGGACAGGGTACTATGGCTACACCTTC. Translating gives CASSRPGTGYYGYTF.

V is TRBV11-2 and J is TRBJ1-2, with 9 bases fitting TRBD1. Looked up from germline, CDR1 is SGHAT and CDR2 is FQNNGV. With V trimmed by 5 bases and J by 7 bases, 5 bases remained unmatched. This CDR3 region has 13 residues. As DNA, the CDR3 is TGTGCCAGCAGCCCGGACAGGGGAGGTGGCTACACCTTC. This translates into CASSPDRGGGYTF.

V usage is TRBV18 and J usage is TRBJ2-1; D remains ambiguous. Trimming took 6 bases from V and 8 from J, leaving 14 bases between them. Germline-derived CDR1 and CDR2 are KGHSH and LQKENI. The CDR3 is 13 amino acids. In DNA form, the CDR3 reads TGTGCCAGCTCGTCCCCTAGTGAGCATGAGCAGTTCTTC. Translating it yields CASSSPSEHEQFF. Full variable domain (rest looked up from reference TRBV18 and TRBJ2-1): NAGVMQNPRHLVRRRGQEARLRCSPMKGHSHVYWYRQLPEEGLKFMVYLQKENIIDESGMPKERFSAEFPKEGPSILRIQQVVRGDSAAYFCASSSPSEHEQFFGPGTRLTVL.

This sequence joins TRBV5-1 and TRBJ1-1; possible D gene TRBD1, 5 bases. With 2 bases removed from V and 5 bases from J, the gap between germline ends came to 13 bases. This CDR3 comprises 14 residues. Germline CDR1 is SGHRS and CDR2 is YFSETQ. The CDR3 DNA reads TGCGCCAGCAGCTTTAATAGGGGAGGTACTGAAGCTTTCTTT. It specifies CASSFNRGGTEAFF.

V usage is TRBV10-3 and J usage is TRBJ1-3, with 8 bases lining up with TRBD1. Germline assignment: CDR1 ENHRY and CDR2 SYGVKD. The CDR3 runs to 15 residues. The junction had 6 bases not matched to a gene; V was cut back by 4 bases and J by 4 bases. CDR3 region: CAISGGQGSGNTIYF. In DNA form, the CDR3 reads TGTGCCATCAGTGGTGGACAGGGCTCCGGAAACACCATATATTTT.

Comment on this clone: Other DNA sequences in the sample encode the same CDR3. The CDR3 here is CASSIARNTGELFF. CDR3 nucleotide sequence: TGTGCCAGTAGTATAGCCAGAAACACCGGGGAGCTGTTTTTT. This chain connects TRBV19 to TRBJ2-2; no definite D call. Between the trimmed V and J ends, which lost 1 base and 2 bases, there was a span of 5 bases. Germline V lookup: CDR1 LNHDA, CDR2 SQIVND (reference sequence). The CDR3 is 14 residues long.

The V and J genes are TRBV29-1 and TRBJ2-7; TRBD1 matches 7 bases. CDR1 and CDR2 (germline): SQVTM, ANQGSEA. CDR3 length: 14 amino acids. The trim removed 3 bases at V and 2 bases at J, leaving 7 bases unmatched. CDR3 protein: CSVDTPGQTYEQYF. The CDR3 DNA reads as TGCAGCGTTGACACCCCGGGACAGACCTACGAGCAGTACTTC.